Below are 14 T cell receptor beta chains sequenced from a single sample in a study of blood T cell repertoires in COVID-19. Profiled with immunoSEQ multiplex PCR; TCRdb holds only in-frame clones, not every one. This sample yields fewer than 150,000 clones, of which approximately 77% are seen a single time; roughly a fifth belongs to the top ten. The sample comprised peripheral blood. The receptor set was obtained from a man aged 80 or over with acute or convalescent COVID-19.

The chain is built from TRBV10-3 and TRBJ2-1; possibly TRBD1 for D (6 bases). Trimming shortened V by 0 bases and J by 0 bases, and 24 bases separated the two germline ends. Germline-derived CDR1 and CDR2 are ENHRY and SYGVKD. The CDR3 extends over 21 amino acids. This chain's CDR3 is CAISESLGVSDRMGSYNEQFF. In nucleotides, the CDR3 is TGTGCCATCAGTGAGTCCCTCGGGGTCTCCGACAGGATGGGCTCCTACAATGAGCAGTTCTTC.

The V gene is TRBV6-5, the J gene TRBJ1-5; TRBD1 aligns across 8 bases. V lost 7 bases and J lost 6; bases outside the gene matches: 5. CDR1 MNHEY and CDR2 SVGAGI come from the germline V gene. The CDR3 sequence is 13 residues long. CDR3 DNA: TGTGCCAGCACCGGACAGGGTCTTCAGCCCCAGCATTTT. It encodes CASTGQGLQPQHF.

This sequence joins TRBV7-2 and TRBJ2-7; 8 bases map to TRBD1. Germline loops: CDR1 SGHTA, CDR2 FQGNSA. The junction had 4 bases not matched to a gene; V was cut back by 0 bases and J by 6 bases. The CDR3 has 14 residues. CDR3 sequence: CASSLAQGVSEQYF. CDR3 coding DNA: TGTGCCAGCAGCTTAGCACAGGGGGTAAGCGAGCAGTACTTC.

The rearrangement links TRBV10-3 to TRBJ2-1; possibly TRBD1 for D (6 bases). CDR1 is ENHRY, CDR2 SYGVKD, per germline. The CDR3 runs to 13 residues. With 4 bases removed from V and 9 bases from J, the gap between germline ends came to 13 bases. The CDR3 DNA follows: TGTGCCATCAGTGGTCTACAGGGCGGTGAGCAGTTCTTC. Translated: CAISGLQGGEQFF.

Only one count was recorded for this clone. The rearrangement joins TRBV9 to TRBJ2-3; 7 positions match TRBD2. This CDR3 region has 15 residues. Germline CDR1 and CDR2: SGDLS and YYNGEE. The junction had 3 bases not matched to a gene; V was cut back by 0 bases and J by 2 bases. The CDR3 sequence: CASSVVSGYTDTQYF. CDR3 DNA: TGTGCCAGCAGCGTAGTTAGCGGGTACACAGATACGCAGTATTTT.

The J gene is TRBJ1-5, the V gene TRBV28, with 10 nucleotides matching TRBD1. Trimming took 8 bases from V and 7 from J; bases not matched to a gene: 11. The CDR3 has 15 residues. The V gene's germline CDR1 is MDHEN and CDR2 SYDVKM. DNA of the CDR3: TGTGCCAGCTGCTTAAGGGACAGGGGTCAGCAGCCCCAGCATTTT. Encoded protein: CASCLRDRGQQPQHF.

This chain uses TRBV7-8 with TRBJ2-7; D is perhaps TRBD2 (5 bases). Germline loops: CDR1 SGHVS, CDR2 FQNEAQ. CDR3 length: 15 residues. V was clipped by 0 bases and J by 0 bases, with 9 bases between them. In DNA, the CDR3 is TGTGCCAGCAGCTTAGCTAGGACTTTCTCCTACGAGCAGTACTTC. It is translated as CASSLARTFSYEQYF.

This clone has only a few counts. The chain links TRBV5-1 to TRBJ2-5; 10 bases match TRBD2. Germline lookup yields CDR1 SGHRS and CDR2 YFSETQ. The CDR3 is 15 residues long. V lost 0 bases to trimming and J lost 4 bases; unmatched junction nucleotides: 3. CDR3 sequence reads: CASSLVTSGVETQYF. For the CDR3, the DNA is TGCGCCAGCAGCTTGGTCACTAGCGGGGTAGAGACCCAGTACTTC.

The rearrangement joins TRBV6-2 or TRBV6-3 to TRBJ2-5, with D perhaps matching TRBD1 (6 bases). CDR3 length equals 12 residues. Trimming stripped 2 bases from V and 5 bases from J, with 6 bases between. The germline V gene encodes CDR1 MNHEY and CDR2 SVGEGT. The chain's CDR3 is CASSYGGETQYF. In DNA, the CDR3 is TGTGCCAGCAGTTACGGGGGCGAGACCCAGTACTTC.

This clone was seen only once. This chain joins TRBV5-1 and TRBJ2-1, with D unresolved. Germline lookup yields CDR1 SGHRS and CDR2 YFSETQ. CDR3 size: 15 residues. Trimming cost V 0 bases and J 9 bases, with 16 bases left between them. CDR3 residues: CASSLGLSLVGEQFF. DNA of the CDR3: TGCGCCAGCAGCTTGGGACTCTCCCTTGTGGGTGAGCAGTTCTTC.

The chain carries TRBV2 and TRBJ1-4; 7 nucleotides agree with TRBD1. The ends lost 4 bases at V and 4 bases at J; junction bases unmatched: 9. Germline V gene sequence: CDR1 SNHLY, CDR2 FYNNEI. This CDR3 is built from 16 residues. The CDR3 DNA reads TGTGCCAGCAGTGGTTTACCGGGACAGAATAATGAAAAACTGTTTTTT. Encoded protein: CASSGLPGQNNEKLFF.

The CDR3 bases are TGTGCCAGCAGTTTATCGAGAGCGAGACTAGAGGTCGAGCAGTACTTC. Protein: CASSLSRARLEVEQYF. This rearrangement joins TRBV27 to TRBJ2-7; the D gene is possibly TRBD2 (6 bases). This CDR3 is 16 amino acids long. Trimming cost V 0 bases and J 6 bases, with 18 bases left between them. Germline CDR1 reads MNHEY; CDR2 reads SMNVEV (reference sequence).

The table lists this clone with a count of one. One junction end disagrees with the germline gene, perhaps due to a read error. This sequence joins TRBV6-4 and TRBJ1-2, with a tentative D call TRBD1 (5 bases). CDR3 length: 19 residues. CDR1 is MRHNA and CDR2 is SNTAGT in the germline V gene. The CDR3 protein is CANPRGLLSYENYNNGYTF. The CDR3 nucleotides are TGTGCCAACCCAAGGGGCCTTCTTTCTTATGAGAACTATAACAATGGCTACACCTTC.

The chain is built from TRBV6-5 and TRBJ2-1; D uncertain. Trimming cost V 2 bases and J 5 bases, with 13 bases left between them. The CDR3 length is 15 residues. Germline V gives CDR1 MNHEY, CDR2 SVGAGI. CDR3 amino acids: CASSYSVITNNEQFF. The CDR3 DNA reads TGTGCCAGCAGTTACAGTGTTATAACAAACAATGAGCAGTTCTTC.